The present T cell receptor (beta chain) was sequenced within a study of blood T cell repertoires in COVID-19. Only in-frame clones appear in the TCRdb table, and some are missing; sequencing was by immunoSEQ multiplex PCR. The sample consists of about 180,000 clones, about nine tenths of them appearing once. CDR3 length equals 14 residues. The V gene lost 3 bases and the J gene lost 4 bases, with 12 bases spanning the gap. Germline V lookup: CDR1 MGHDK, CDR2 SYGVNS. This receptor was identified in a woman in her 30s with acute or convalescent COVID-19. Sequencing was performed on peripheral blood. J is TRBJ1-1 and V is TRBV25-1, with D unclear. In nucleotides, the CDR3 is TGTGCCAGCAGTGATTCCGGCAGGCCCACTGAAGCTTTCTTT. Translating gives CASSDSGRPTEAFF.